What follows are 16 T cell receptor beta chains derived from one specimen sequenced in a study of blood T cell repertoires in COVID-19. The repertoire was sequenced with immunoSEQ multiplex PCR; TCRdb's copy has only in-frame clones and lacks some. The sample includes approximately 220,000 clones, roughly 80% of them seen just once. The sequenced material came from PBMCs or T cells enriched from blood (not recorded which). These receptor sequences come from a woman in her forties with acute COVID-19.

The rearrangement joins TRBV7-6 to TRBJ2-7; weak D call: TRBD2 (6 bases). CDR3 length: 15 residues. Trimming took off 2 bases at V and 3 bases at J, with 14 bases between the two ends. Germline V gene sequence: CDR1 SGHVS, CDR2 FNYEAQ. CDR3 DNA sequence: TGTGCCAGCAGCTTACTAGAGACCGGGGGCTACGAGCAGTACTTC. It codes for CASSLLETGGYEQYF.

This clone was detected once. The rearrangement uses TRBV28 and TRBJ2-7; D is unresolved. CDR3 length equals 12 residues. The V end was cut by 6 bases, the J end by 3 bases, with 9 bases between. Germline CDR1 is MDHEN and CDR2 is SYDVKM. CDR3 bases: TGTGCCAGCAGCTCATGGCTCTACGAGCAGTACTTC. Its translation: CASSSWLYEQYF.

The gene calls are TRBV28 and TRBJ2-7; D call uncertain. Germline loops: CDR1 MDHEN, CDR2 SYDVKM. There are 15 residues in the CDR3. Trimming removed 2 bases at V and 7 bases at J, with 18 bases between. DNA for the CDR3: TGTGCCAGCAGTTTAGTCCGGGTGGAGATGTGGGAGCAGTACTTC. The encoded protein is CASSLVRVEMWEQYF.

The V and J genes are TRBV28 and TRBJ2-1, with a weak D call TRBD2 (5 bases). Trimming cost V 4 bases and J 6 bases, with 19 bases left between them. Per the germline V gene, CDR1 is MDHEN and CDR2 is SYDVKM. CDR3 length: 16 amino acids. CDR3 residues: CASSSFFGEVGNEQFF. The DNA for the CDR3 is TGTGCCAGCAGTTCCTTTTTCGGGGAAGTGGGCAATGAGCAGTTCTTC.

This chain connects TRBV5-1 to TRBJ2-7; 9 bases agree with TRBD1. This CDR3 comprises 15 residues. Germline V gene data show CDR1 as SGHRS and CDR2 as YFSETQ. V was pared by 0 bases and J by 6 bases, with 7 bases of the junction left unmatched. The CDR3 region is CASSLEPGTGIEQYF. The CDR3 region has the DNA TGCGCCAGCAGCTTGGAACCCGGGACAGGGATCGAGCAGTACTTC.

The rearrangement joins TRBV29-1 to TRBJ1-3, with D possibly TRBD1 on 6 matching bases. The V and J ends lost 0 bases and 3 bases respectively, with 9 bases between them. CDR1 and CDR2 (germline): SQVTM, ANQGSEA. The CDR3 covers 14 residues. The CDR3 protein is CSVEEGADGNTIYF. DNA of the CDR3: TGCAGCGTTGAAGAGGGGGCGGATGGAAACACCATATATTTT. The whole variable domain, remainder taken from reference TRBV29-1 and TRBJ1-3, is SAVISQKPSRDICQRGTSLTIQCQVDSQVTMMFWYRQQPGQSLTLIATANQGSEATYESGFVIDKFPISRPNLTFSTLTVSNMSPEDSSIYLCSVEEGADGNTIYFGEGSWLTVV.

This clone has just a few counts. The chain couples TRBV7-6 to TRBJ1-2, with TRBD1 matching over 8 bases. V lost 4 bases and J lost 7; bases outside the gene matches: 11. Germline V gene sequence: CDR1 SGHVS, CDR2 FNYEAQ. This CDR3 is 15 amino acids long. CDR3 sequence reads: CASSSTLTGVGGYTF. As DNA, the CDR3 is TGTGCCAGCAGCTCCACCTTGACAGGGGTGGGTGGCTACACCTTC.

This chain's CDR3 is CAPKSGPNSYEQYF. DNA of the CDR3: TGTGCCCCTAAAAGCGGCCCGAATTCCTACGAGCAGTACTTC. The rearrangement links TRBV21-1 to TRBJ2-7; TRBD2, as called in the table, went unchecked against the DNA. TRBV21-1 is reported as a pseudogene. There are 14 residues in the CDR3.

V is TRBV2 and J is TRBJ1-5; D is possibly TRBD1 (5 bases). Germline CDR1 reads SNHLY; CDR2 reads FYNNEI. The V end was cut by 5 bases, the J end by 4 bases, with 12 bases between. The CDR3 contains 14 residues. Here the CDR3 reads CASSLTVGNQPQHF. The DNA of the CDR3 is TGTGCCAGCAGTTTGACAGTCGGTAATCAGCCCCAGCATTTT.

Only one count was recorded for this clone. Here the CDR3 DNA reads TGTGCCTCTACTAGCGGGATCCAAGAGACCCAGTACTTC. This gives the protein CASTSGIQETQYF. The chain joins TRBV10-3 to TRBJ2-5; 10 bases align to TRBD2. Germline V gene sequence: CDR1 ENHRY, CDR2 SYGVKD. The CDR3 has 13 residues. V dropped 11 bases and J dropped 1; count of bases not matched to a gene: 4.

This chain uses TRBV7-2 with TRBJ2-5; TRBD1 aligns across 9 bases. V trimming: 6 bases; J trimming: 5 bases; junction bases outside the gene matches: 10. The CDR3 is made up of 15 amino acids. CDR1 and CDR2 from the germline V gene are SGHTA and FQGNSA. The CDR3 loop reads CASSYTGGEWETQYF. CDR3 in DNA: TGTGCCAGCAGTTATACAGGGGGCGAGTGGGAGACCCAGTACTTC.

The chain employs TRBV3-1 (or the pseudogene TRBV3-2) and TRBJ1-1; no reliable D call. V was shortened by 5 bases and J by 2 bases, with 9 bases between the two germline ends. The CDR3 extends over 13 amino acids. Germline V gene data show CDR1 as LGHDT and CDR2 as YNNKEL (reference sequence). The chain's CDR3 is CASSYGGNTEAFF. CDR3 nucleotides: TGTGCCAGCAGCTACGGAGGCAACACTGAAGCTTTCTTT.

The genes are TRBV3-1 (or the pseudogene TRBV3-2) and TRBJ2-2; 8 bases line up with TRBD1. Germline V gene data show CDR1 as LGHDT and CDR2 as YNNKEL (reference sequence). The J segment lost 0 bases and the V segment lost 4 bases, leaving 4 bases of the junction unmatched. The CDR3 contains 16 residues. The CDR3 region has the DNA TGTGCCAGCAGCCCTTGGGACAGGCCGAACACCGGGGAGCTGTTTTTT. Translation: CASSPWDRPNTGELFF.

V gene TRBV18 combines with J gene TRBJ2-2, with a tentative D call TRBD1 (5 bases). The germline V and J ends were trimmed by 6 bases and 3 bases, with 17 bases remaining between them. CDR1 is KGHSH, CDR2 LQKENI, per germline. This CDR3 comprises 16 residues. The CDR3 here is CASSIIDVGDTGELFF. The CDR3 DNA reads TGTGCCAGCTCCATAATAGACGTAGGGGACACCGGGGAGCTGTTTTTT.

This chain's CDR3 is CSVIGLAGGKSPTDTQYF. The CDR3 nucleotides read TGCAGCGTTATTGGACTAGCGGGAGGGAAATCCCCTACAGATACGCAGTATTTT. This chain connects TRBV29-1 to TRBJ2-3; 15 bases line up with TRBD2. The V and J ends lost 5 bases and 3 bases, in that order; junction bases with no gene match: 12. The CDR3 covers 18 residues. Germline CDR1 SQVTM, CDR2 ANQGSEA.

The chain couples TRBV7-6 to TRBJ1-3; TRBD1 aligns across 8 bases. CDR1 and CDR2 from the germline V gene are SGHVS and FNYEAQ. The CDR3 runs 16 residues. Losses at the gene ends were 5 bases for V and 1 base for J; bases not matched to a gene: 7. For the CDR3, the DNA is TGTGCCAGCAGCCCACAACAGGGGGGGTCTGGAAACACCATATATTTT. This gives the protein CASSPQQGGSGNTIYF.